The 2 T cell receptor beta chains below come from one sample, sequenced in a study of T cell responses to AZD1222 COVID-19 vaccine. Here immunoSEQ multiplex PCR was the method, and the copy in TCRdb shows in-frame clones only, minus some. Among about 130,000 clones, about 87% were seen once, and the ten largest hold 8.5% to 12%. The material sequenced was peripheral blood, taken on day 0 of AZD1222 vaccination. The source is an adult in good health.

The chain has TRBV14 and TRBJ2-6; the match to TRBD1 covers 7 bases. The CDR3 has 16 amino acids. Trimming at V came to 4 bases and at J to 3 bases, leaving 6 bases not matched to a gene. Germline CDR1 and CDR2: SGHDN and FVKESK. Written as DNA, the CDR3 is TGTGCCAGCAGCCCGACGACAGGGCGTGGGGCCAACGTCCTGACTTTC. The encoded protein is CASSPTTGRGANVLTF.

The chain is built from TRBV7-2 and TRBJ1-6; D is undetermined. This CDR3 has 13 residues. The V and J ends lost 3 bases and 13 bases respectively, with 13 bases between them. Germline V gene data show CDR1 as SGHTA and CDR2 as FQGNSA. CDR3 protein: CASSFLDPPPLHF. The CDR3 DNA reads TGTGCCAGCAGCTTTTTGGACCCACCCCCCCTCCACTTT.